A single sample is the source of the 8 T cell receptor beta chains below, sequenced in a study of shared clonotypes between healthy human individuals. Sequencing was performed with immunoSEQ multiplex PCR; in TCRdb, only in-frame clones are kept and a portion is missing. The repertoire consists of over a million clones, with around 95% occurring once and the leading ten covering approximately 1%. The specimen sequenced was naive CD4+ T cells sorted from blood. Noted subset: CD45RA+ positively selected. These receptors came from a man younger than 45 in good health.

V gene TRBV7-2 combines with J gene TRBJ2-2, with 7 bases aligning to TRBD1. The CDR3 length is 15 residues. CDR1 is SGHTA and CDR2 is FQGNSA in the germline V gene. J gave up 5 bases and V 5 bases, and 8 bases lay outside the gene matches. The DNA for the CDR3 is TGTGCCAGCAGCCCTGGACAGGAACGAACCGGGGAGCTGTTTTTT. This encodes CASSPGQERTGELFF.

This clone was seen only a few times. The chain recombines TRBV9 with TRBJ1-1; a possible D gene is TRBD1 (5 bases). Trimming removed 4 bases at V and 4 bases at J, with 20 bases between. Germline CDR1 SGDLS, CDR2 YYNGEE. CDR3 length: 16 amino acids. The CDR3 loop reads CASSPRGQGLGTEAFF. CDR3 in DNA: TGTGCCAGCAGCCCCAGAGGTCAGGGTCTAGGCACTGAAGCTTTCTTT.

This chain joins TRBV7-2 and TRBJ2-5, with 9 positions matching TRBD2. J was trimmed by 5 bases and V by 4 bases; bases with no gene match: 14. The CDR3 totals 17 residues. Germline V gene lookup returns CDR1 SGHTA and CDR2 FQGNSA. CDR3 sequence: CASSSAFSAGGRETQYF. CDR3 DNA: TGTGCCAGCAGCTCAGCCTTTTCTGCGGGGGGGAGGGAGACCCAGTACTTC.

The V call is TRBV9, the J call TRBJ2-1, with 7 bases fitting TRBD2. The length of the CDR3 is 14 residues. V gave up 0 bases and J gave up 6 bases; unmatched junction bases: 3. CDR1 is SGDLS and CDR2 is YYNGEE in the germline V gene. CDR3 DNA sequence: TGTGCCAGCAGCGTAGACTGGGAGGGCAATGAGCAGTTCTTC. Its protein is CASSVDWEGNEQFF.

V and J are TRBV5-6 and TRBJ2-1, with 11 bases fitting TRBD2. J was trimmed by 6 bases and V by 4 bases; bases with no gene match: 6. The CDR3 runs to 15 residues. Per the germline V gene, CDR1 is SGHDT and CDR2 is YYEEEE. CDR3 sequence: CASSPTSGSPNEQFF. The CDR3 DNA follows: TGTGCCAGCAGCCCAACTAGCGGGAGCCCCAATGAGCAGTTCTTC.

The CDR3: CASSFPQGALDGYTF. The CDR3 DNA is TGTGCCAGCAGTTTCCCACAGGGGGCGTTGGATGGCTACACCTTC. The chain employs TRBV6-5 and TRBJ1-2; TRBD1 matches at 9 bases. Germline V lookup: CDR1 MNHEY, CDR2 SVGAGI. The CDR3 extends over 15 amino acids. V dropped 4 bases and J dropped 6; count of bases not matched to a gene: 9.

The chain combines TRBV5-1 with TRBJ2-3; possible D gene TRBD2, 6 bases. The length of the CDR3 is 15 residues. CDR1 is SGHRS, CDR2 YFSETQ, per germline. V lost 1 base to trimming and J lost 4 bases, with 13 bases between them. CDR3 loop: CASSLMGGFADTQYF. DNA for the CDR3: TGCGCCAGCAGCTTGATGGGGGGATTCGCAGATACGCAGTATTTT.

A word on this clone: The sample contains more than one DNA sequence encoding this CDR3. The chain employs TRBV5-1 and TRBJ2-7; the D gene is possibly TRBD1 (6 bases). Germline CDR1 and CDR2: SGHRS and YFSETQ. CDR3 length equals 14 residues. V lost 4 bases and J 0 bases, leaving 11 bases between the germline ends. The CDR3 DNA is TGCGCCAGCAGCAGAGACAGGAGCTCCTACGAGCAGTACTTC. Its translation: CASSRDRSSYEQYF.